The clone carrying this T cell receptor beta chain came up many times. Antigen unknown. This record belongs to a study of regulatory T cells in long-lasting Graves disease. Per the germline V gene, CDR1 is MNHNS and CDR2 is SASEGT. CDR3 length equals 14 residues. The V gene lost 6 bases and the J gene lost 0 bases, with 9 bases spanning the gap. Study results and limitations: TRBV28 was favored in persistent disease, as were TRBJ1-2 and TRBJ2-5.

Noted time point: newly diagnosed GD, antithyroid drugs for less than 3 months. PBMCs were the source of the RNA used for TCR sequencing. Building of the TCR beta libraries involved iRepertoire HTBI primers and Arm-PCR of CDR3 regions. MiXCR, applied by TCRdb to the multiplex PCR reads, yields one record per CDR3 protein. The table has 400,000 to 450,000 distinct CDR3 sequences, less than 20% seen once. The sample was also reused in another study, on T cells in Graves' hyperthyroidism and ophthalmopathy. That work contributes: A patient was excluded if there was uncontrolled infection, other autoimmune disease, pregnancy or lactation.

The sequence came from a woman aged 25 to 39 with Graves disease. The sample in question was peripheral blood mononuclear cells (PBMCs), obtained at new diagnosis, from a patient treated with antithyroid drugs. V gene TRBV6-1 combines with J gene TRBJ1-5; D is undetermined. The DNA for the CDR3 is TGTGCCAGCAGCGGTCAGGATAGCAATCAGCCCCAGCATTTT. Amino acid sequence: CASSGQDSNQPQHF.